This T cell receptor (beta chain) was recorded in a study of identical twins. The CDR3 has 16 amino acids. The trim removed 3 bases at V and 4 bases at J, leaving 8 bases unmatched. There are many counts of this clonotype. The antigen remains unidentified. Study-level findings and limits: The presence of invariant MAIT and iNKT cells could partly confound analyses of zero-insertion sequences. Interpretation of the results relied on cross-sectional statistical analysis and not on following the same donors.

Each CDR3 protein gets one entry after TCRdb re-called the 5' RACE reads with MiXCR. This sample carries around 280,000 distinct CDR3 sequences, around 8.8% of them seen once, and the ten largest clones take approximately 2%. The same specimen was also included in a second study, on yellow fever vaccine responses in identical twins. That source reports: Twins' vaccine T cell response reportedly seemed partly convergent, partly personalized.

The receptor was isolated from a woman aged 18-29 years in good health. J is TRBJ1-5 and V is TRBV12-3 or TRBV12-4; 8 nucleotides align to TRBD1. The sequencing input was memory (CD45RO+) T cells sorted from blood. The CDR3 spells CASSFTQGARNQPQHF. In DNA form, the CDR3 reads TGTGCCAGCAGTTTCACCCAGGGGGCTAGGAATCAGCCCCAGCATTTT.